This T cell receptor beta chain was sequenced for a study of identical twins. Regarding the study as a whole: The analysis was cross-sectional rather than longitudinal within donors.

TCRdb analysed the 5' RACE reads with MiXCR anew, one entry per CDR3 protein. The sample carries 400,000 to 650,000 distinct CDR3 sequences, roughly 21% recorded once. This CDR3 contains 13 residues. Germline assignment: CDR1 SSHAT and CDR2 FNYEAQ (reference sequence). This clonotype was seen a few times. Its target is not known. Mismatch with germline at one junction end may stem from a read error. These data were likewise used in another study, on T cells expressing NK-cell markers. That work adds: Repertoire data for TCR beta were derived from sorted T cells (CD3+CD56+NKG2C+, CD3+CD56+NKG2C- and CD3+CD56-NKG2C+). Anti-gamma-delta TCR antibody use in several experiments restricted sorting to alpha-beta TCR T cells.

Source material: CD4+ T cells sorted from blood. This TCR was recovered from a woman between 18 and 29 years old in good health. This chain uses TRBV7-7 with TRBJ2-5; TRBD2 agrees at 7 bases. This CDR3 is CASRRLASETQYF. The CDR3 DNA reads TGTGCTAGCAGAAGACTAGCTTCGGAGACCCAGTACTTC.